This entry lists 9 T cell receptor beta chains sequenced from one sample in a study. MiXCR, run by TCRdb on the RT-PCR reads, gives a single entry per CDR3 protein. The table records more than 600,000 distinct CDR3 sequences, around 14% of them present only once. Sequencing was carried out using memory CD4+ T cells from blood. The receptors come from a female donor in good health, serving as a healthy control.

This clonotype has ten or more counts. The CDR3 DNA reads TGCGCCAGCAGCCAGGCCATGGGGGAGTTCTACGAGCAGTACTTC. Protein product: CASSQAMGEFYEQYF. The chain joins TRBV4-3 to TRBJ2-7, with D perhaps matching TRBD1 or TRBD2 (5 bases each). Germline V gene lookup returns CDR1 LGHNA and CDR2 YSLEER. The CDR3 runs to 15 residues. V lost 3 bases and J lost 3, with 15 bases in between.

This sequence joins TRBV11-2 and TRBJ2-1, with 8 bases identical to TRBD2. The V gene's germline CDR1 is SGHAT and CDR2 FQNNGV. Trimming took 4 bases from V and 6 from J; bases not matched to a gene: 11. This CDR3 contains 16 residues. CDR3 in amino acids: CASSSLSGRGGNEQFF. The DNA of the CDR3 is TGTGCCAGCAGCTCCCTCAGCGGGAGAGGGGGCAATGAGCAGTTCTTC.

In this sample, this clonotype turned up a few times. J is TRBJ2-7 and V is TRBV7-9; possibly TRBD2 for D (6 bases). Trimming took off 2 bases at V and 0 bases at J, with 14 bases between the two ends. This CDR3 has 16 residues. Germline CDR1 is SEHNR and CDR2 is FQNEAQ (reference sequence). Here the CDR3 DNA reads TGTGCCAGCAGCTTACACGGAATCGGGAGCTCCTACGAGCAGTACTTC. Amino acids: CASSLHGIGSSYEQYF.

V gene TRBV5-1 combines with J gene TRBJ2-1, with D tentatively TRBD2 (6 bases). Germline CDR1 reads SGHRS; CDR2 reads YFSETQ. The CDR3 runs 16 residues. The ends were cut back, 4 bases at V and 4 bases at J, with 18 bases in the middle. This CDR3 is CASSATSSTLYNEQFF. CDR3 nucleotides: TGCGCCAGCAGCGCCACTAGCTCCACCTTATACAATGAGCAGTTCTTC.

V usage is TRBV7-2 and J usage is TRBJ1-1; the match to TRBD1 covers 9 bases. Germline trimming cut 6 bases from V and 5 bases from J; bases unmatched to any gene: 7. This CDR3 contains 14 residues. Germline V CDR1 and CDR2: SGHTA, FQGNSA. The CDR3 DNA reads as TGTGCCAGCAGTTTTAACAGGGGGCGAACTGAAGCTTTCTTT. It encodes CASSFNRGRTEAFF.

This clonotype was seen more than once but under ten times. This sequence joins TRBV4-3 and TRBJ1-6, with 7 bases aligning to TRBD1. Germline CDR1 is LGHNA and CDR2 is YSLEER. Trimming cost V 0 bases and J 13 bases; bases outside gene matches: 9. This CDR3 comprises 15 residues. The CDR3 region has the DNA TGCGCCAGCAGCCAAGATCTCCAGGGGGGGGCTCCCCTCCACTTT. Amino acids: CASSQDLQGGAPLHF.

The chain joins TRBV28 to TRBJ2-4; TRBD1 is a possible D gene (6 bases). This CDR3 has 12 amino acids. V was shortened by 6 bases and J by 5 bases, with 8 bases between the two germline ends. Looked up from germline, CDR1 is MDHEN and CDR2 is SYDVKM. The CDR3 spells CASRQGENIQYF. CDR3 in DNA: TGTGCCAGCAGACAGGGTGAAAACATTCAGTACTTC.

The chain is built from TRBV6-5 and TRBJ1-1; D is perhaps TRBD1 (6 bases). Trimming took off 0 bases at V and 4 bases at J, with 12 bases between the two ends. Germline loops: CDR1 MNHEY, CDR2 SVGAGI. CDR3 size: 15 residues. The chain's CDR3 is CASSYSRQGSTEAFF. The CDR3 nucleotides are TGTGCCAGCAGTTACTCAAGGCAGGGGTCCACTGAAGCTTTCTTT.

The gene calls are TRBV20-1 and TRBJ2-1, with TRBD2 matching over 7 bases. V shed 3 bases, J shed 6 bases, and the junction held 11 bases outside the gene matches. CDR1 and CDR2 from the germline V gene are DFQATT and SNEGSKA (reference sequence). The CDR3 has 15 residues. CDR3 in DNA: TGCAGTGCTAGTGCACCCGGGGGGTGGGCCAATGAGCAGTTCTTC. Translating it yields CSASAPGGWANEQFF.